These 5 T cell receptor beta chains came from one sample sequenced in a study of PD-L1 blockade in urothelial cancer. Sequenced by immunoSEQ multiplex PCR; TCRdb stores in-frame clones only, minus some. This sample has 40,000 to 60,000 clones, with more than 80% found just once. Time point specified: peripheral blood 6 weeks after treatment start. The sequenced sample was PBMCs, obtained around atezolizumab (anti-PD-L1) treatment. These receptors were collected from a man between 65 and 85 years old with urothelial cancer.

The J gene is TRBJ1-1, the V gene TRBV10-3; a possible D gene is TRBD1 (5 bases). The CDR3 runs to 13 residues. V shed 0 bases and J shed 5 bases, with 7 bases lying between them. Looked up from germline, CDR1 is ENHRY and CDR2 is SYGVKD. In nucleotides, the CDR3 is TGTGCCATCAGTGAGTCCGGGGGAACTGAAGCTTTCTTT. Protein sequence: CAISESGGTEAFF.

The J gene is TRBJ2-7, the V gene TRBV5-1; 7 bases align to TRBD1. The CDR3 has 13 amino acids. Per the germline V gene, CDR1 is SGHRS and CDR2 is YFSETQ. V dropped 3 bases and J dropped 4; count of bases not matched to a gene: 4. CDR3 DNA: TGCGCCAGCAGCTCGGGACAGAGGTACGAGCAGTACTTC. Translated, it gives CASSSGQRYEQYF.

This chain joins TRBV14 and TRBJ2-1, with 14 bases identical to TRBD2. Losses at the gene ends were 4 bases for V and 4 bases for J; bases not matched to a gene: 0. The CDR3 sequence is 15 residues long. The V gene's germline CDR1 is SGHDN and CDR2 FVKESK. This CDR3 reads CASSRLAGGYNEQFF. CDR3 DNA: TGTGCCAGCAGCCGACTAGCGGGAGGGTACAATGAGCAGTTCTTC.

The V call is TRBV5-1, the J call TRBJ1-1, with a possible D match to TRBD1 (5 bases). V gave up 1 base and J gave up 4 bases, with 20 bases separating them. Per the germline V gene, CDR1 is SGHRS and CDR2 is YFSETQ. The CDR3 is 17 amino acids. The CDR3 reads CASSLLQAGGSGTEAFF. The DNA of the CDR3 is TGCGCCAGCAGCTTGCTACAGGCAGGCGGTTCAGGCACTGAAGCTTTCTTT.

CDR3 DNA sequence: TGCGCCAGCAGCCAAGATTGGGGGCTCTCTAACTATGGCTACACCTTC. It is translated as CASSQDWGLSNYGYTF. V gene TRBV4-1 combines with J gene TRBJ1-2, with D perhaps matching TRBD1 (6 bases). The germline V gene encodes CDR1 MGHRA and CDR2 YSYEKL. This CDR3 region has 16 residues. Trimming took 0 bases from V and 0 from J, leaving 11 bases between them.